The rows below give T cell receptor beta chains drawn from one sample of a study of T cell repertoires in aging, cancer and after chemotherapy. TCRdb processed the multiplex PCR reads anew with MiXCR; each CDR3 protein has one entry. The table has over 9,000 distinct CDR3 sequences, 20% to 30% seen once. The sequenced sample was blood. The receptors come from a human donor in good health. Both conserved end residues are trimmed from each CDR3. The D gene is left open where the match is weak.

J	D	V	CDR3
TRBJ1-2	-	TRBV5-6	ASSPWDFTDYGYT
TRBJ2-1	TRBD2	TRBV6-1	ASSEVPLLAGHYNEQF
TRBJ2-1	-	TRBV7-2	ASSHPGLEQF
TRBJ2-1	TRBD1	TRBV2	ASEPQDRAAEQF
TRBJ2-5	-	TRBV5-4	ASSATAGQETQY
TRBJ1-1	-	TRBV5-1	ASSDPQGNTEAF
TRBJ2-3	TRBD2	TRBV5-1	ASSLFGGAIDTQY
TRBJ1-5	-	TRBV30	AWSLLDNQPQH
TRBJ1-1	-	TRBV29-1	SVEEAVKAF
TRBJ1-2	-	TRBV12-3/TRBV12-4	ASSLATKGELGYT
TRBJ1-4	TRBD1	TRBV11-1	ASSLGQGSEKLF
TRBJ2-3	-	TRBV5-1	ASRRSGAGSLSDTQY
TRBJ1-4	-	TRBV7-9	ASSWNTGKEKLF
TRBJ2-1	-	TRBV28	ASSPGLQGYEQF
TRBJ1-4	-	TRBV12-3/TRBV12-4	ASSLGRPDEKLF
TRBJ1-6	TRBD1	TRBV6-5	ASRPRQGVAPLH
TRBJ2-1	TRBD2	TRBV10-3	AISESEASGDYNEQF